The next 21 T cell receptor beta chains were all read from a single sample in a study of identical twins' blood T cells (dated by TCRdb to the early 2010s). Libraries came from 5' RACE. Sequenced using an Illumina Genome Analyzer IIx. Starting from the raw public reads, TCRdb applied fastp trimming at Q25, assembled clones with MiXCR and retained in-frame beta chains. Here each entry gathers all rows of one CDR3 protein and keeps the most common genes and DNA. This sample has 350,000 to 400,000 distinct CDR3 sequences in its table, and 28% of those were observed once. Roughly 6.1% of the sample is held by the ten biggest clonotypes. The specimen sequenced was PBMCs. The receptors come from a woman aged 18 to 49 in good health.

There are a few counts of this clonotype. The V and J genes are TRBV28 and TRBJ2-1, with TRBD2 matching 8 bases. After removal of 7 bases from V and 7 bases from J, the junction contained 9 bases not matched to a gene. The CDR3 has 14 amino acids. Germline loops: CDR1 MDHEN, CDR2 SYDVKM. The CDR3: CASKSLAGKNEQFF. CDR3 bases: TGTGCCAGCAAGAGCCTAGCGGGTAAGAATGAGCAGTTCTTC.

This chain connects TRBV7-9 to TRBJ1-2; possible D gene TRBD1, 5 bases. This CDR3 contains 14 residues. Looked up from germline, CDR1 is SEHNR and CDR2 is FQNEAQ (reference sequence). V lost 3 bases and J 2 bases, leaving 10 bases between the germline ends. This chain's CDR3 is CASSFVGPNYGYTF. The CDR3 DNA reads TGTGCCAGCAGCTTTGTGGGGCCGAACTATGGCTACACCTTC.

A word on this clonotype: A single base separates this from a much larger clone, so it may be a read error. J is TRBJ2-2 and V is TRBV29-1, with no clear D. The CDR3 sequence is 12 residues long. Germline CDR1 SQVTM, CDR2 ANQGSEA. V lost 7 bases, J lost 6 bases, and 12 bases lay in between. Here the CDR3 reads CSATTAAGELFF. The CDR3 nucleotides read TGCAGCGCCACTACAGCTGCCGGGGAGCTGTTTTTT.

V usage is TRBV20-1 and J usage is TRBJ2-1; D remains unclear. The CDR3 sequence is 15 residues long. V lost 0 bases and J lost 9, with 18 bases in between. Germline CDR1 DFQATT, CDR2 SNEGSKA (reference sequence). The CDR3 bases are TGCAGTGCTAGAGATCTTGCTCCGCTCTTGGGTGAGCAGTTCTTC. Translating gives CSARDLAPLLGEQFF.

This clonotype appeared a few times. The chain combines TRBV10-3 with TRBJ1-5; possibly TRBD1 for D (5 bases). The CDR3 is 17 amino acids. V lost 6 bases to trimming and J lost 0 bases, with 18 bases between them. CDR1 is ENHRY and CDR2 is SYGVKD in the germline V gene. This CDR3 is CAISERRTKYSNQPQHF. The CDR3, as DNA: TGTGCCATCAGCGAGAGGAGGACAAAGTATAGCAATCAGCCCCAGCATTTT.

This chain joins TRBV6-2 or TRBV6-3 and TRBJ2-3; D is undetermined. V gave up 3 bases and J gave up 1 base, with 5 bases separating them. The germline V gene has CDR1 MNHEY and CDR2 SVGEGT. This CDR3 region has 13 residues. Here the CDR3 DNA reads TGTGCCAGCAGTTATTGTCGCACAGATACGCAGTATTTT. It is translated as CASSYCRTDTQYF.

This clonotype was counted between two and nine times. The V call is TRBV5-1, the J call TRBJ1-4, with 7 bases fitting TRBD1. From germline, CDR1 is SGHRS and CDR2 YFSETQ. J was trimmed by 6 bases and V by 4 bases; bases with no gene match: 9. The CDR3 extends over 15 amino acids. In DNA, the CDR3 is TGCGCCAGCAGCAAGGAGACAGGGAGGTATGAAAAACTGTTTTTT. It yields the protein CASSKETGRYEKLFF.

The chain links TRBV20-1 to TRBJ2-3; 8 nucleotides line up with TRBD1. CDR3 length: 13 residues. The germline V gene encodes CDR1 DFQATT and CDR2 SNEGSKA (reference sequence). The CDR3 DNA follows: TGCAGCGCCCCGGACAGGGCCCCAGATACGCAGTATTTT. Translation gives CSAPDRAPDTQYF.

This chain uses TRBV20-1 with TRBJ1-2; possible D gene TRBD1, 6 bases. Trimming pared 6 bases from V and 4 bases from J, leaving 15 bases between. Germline V CDR1 and CDR2: DFQATT, SNEGSKA (reference sequence). The CDR3 consists of 13 residues. The CDR3 sequence is CSASEQGFYGYTF. CDR3 nucleotide sequence: TGCAGTGCCTCAGAACAGGGATTCTATGGCTACACCTTC.

With regard to this clonotype: A much larger clone differs by one base, so this may be a read error. The chain uses TRBV6-6 and TRBJ2-3; D is undetermined. The CDR3 extends over 15 amino acids. Germline-derived CDR1 and CDR2 are MNHNY and SVGAGI (reference sequence). The CDR3 DNA reads as TGTGCCCGCAGCCTCGGACCCCCGGACACAGATACGCAGTATTTT. Its protein product is CARSLGPPDTDTQYF.

The gene calls are TRBV28 and TRBJ1-1; a weak D match, TRBD1 (6 bases). The CDR3 sequence is 16 residues long. Between the trimmed V and J ends, which lost 3 bases and 4 bases, there was a span of 18 bases. Germline values: CDR1 MDHEN, CDR2 SYDVKM. The CDR3 region is CASSFPGGGGGTEAFF. CDR3 DNA: TGTGCCAGCAGTTTTCCGGGCGGGGGCGGGGGCACTGAAGCTTTCTTT.

The chain couples TRBV11-2 to TRBJ1-2, with 7 nucleotides matching TRBD1. The CDR3 is 14 amino acids. V was clipped by 6 bases and J by 5 bases; unmatched bases: 9. CDR1 is SGHAT and CDR2 is FQNNGV in the germline V gene. CDR3 bases: TGTGCCAGCAGGCTAACGACAGGGCGGTATGGCTACACCTTC. Translated, it gives CASRLTTGRYGYTF.

The chain has TRBV4-1 and TRBJ1-1; maybe TRBD1 (5 bases). V was pared by 3 bases and J by 4 bases, with 9 bases between. The CDR3 totals 13 residues. Germline values: CDR1 MGHRA, CDR2 YSYEKL. The CDR3 DNA reads TGCGCCAGCAGCCATGGGACGGTCACTGAAGCTTTCTTT. Its protein is CASSHGTVTEAFF.

The chain combines TRBV7-9 with TRBJ1-1; 8 positions agree with TRBD1. This CDR3 has 14 amino acids. Germline V CDR1 and CDR2: SEHNR, FQNEAQ (reference sequence). J lost 1 base, V lost 5 bases, and 3 bases had no gene match. CDR3 sequence reads: CASSGQGRNTEAFF. CDR3 DNA sequence: TGTGCCAGCAGCGGACAGGGCAGGAACACTGAAGCTTTCTTT.

This clonotype was seen a few times. The V call is TRBV7-9, the J call TRBJ1-6; TRBD1 might be the D (5 bases). Germline values: CDR1 SEHNR, CDR2 FQNEAQ (reference sequence). This CDR3 is built from 15 residues. The V end lost 1 base, the J end lost 4 bases, and 8 bases lay between the germline ends. In DNA form, the CDR3 reads TGTGCCAGCAGCTTAGAGACAGCTTATAATTCACCCCTCCACTTT. As protein: CASSLETAYNSPLHF.

This chain links TRBV4-1 with TRBJ2-4, with a weak D call TRBD2 (6 bases). Trimming shortened V by 2 bases and J by 3 bases, and 11 bases separated the two germline ends. This CDR3 has 15 residues. Germline loops: CDR1 MGHRA, CDR2 YSYEKL. CDR3 DNA: TGCGCCAGCAGCCAAAGGGTGGGAGGCAAAAACATTCAGTACTTC. Amino acid sequence: CASSQRVGGKNIQYF.

This chain links TRBV5-4 with TRBJ2-3; D is unresolved. The CDR3 spans 13 residues. Germline CDR1 reads SGHNT; CDR2 reads YYREEE (reference sequence). Trimming took 4 bases from V and 0 from J, leaving 6 bases between them. As DNA, the CDR3 is TGTGCCAGCAGCACGACTAGCACAGATACGCAGTATTTT. It codes for CASSTTSTDTQYF.

This clonotype turned up a few times. This chain connects TRBV2 to TRBJ1-1; 10 nucleotides match TRBD1. V trimming: 9 bases; J trimming: 5 bases; junction bases outside the gene matches: 6. Germline V gene data show CDR1 as SNHLY and CDR2 as FYNNEI. This CDR3 has 13 amino acids. This chain's CDR3 is CASRQGAGTEAFF. The CDR3 DNA reads TGTGCCAGTCGACAGGGGGCAGGGACTGAAGCTTTCTTT. The full variable domain, its missing parts supplied by reference TRBV2 and TRBJ1-1, is EPEVTQTPSHQVTQMGQEVILRCVPISNHLYFYWYRQILGQKVEFLVSFYNNEISEKSEIFDDQFSVERPDGSNFTLKIRSTKLEDSAMYFCASRQGAGTEAFFGQGTRLTVV.

This chain uses TRBV20-1 with TRBJ2-7, with 8 bases aligning to TRBD2. V lost 6 bases, J lost 7 bases, and 17 bases stayed unmatched. The germline V gene encodes CDR1 DFQATT and CDR2 SNEGSKA (reference sequence). This CDR3 has 15 residues. The DNA of the CDR3 is TGCAGTGCCTTATTTCGAGGTAGCGGGGACCCGGAGCAGTACTTC. This translates into CSALFRGSGDPEQYF.

V gene TRBV29-1 combines with J gene TRBJ1-2; TRBD1 aligns across 7 bases. CDR1 is SQVTM and CDR2 is ANQGSEA in the germline V gene. V lost 6 bases and J lost 8; bases outside the gene matches: 18. CDR3 length equals 15 residues. The DNA for the CDR3 is TGCAGCGTCCCAGGGGGTAAGCAGGCTCTGAAAGGCTACACCTTC. It codes for CSVPGGKQALKGYTF.

This clonotype is a singleton in its sample. One base away lies a much larger clone, so this may be a sequencing read error. It is unclear where the CDR3 begins or ends on the DNA, so no DNA is shown, and the CDR3 is as TCRdb lists it. The V gene is TRBV14, the J gene TRBJ1-1; the table gives TRBD1 as D, unverified against the DNA. The CDR3 is 16 residues long, ends included. CDR1 and CDR2 from the germline V gene are SGHDN and FVKESK. This CDR3 reads CASGTIFAPGNAEALF.